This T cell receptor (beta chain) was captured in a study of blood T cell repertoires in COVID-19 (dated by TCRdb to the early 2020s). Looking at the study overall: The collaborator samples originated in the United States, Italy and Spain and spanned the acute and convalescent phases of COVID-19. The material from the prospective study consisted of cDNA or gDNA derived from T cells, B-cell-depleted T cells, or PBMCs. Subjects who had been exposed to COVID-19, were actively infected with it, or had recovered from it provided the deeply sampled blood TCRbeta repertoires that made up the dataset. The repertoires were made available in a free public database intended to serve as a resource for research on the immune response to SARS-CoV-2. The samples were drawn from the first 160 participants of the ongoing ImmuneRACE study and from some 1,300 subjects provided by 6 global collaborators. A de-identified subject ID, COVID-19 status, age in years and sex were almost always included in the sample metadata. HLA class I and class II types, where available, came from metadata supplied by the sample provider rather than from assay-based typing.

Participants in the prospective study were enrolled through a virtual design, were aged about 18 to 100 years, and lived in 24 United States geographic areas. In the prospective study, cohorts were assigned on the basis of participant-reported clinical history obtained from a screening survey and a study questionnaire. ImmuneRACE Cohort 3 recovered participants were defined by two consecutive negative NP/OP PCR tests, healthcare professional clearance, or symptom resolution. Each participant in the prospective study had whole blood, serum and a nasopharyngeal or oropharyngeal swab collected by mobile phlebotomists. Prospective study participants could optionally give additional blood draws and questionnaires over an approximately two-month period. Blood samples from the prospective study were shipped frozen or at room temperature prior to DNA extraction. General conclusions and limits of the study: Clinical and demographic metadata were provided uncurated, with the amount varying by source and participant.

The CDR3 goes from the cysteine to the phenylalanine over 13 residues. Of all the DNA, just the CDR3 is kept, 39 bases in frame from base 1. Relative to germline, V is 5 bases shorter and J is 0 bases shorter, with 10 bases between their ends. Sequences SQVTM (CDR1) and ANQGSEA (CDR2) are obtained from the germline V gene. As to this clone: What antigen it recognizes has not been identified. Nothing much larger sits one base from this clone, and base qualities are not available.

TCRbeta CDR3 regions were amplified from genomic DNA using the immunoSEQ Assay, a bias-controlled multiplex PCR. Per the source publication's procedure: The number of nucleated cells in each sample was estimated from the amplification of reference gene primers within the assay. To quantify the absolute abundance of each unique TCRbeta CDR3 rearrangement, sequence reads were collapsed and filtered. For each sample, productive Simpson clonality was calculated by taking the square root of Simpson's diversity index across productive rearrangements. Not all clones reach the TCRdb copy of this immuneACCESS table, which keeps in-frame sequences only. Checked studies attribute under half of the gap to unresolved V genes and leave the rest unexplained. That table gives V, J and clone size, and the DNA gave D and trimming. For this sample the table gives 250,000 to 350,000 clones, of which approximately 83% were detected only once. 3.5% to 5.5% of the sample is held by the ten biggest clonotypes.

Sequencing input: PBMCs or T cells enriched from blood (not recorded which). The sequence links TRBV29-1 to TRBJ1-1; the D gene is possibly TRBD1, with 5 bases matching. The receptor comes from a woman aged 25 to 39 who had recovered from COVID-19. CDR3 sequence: CSVRQKVNTEAFF. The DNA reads TGCAGCGTTAGACAGAAAGTGAACACTGAAGCTTTCTTT.